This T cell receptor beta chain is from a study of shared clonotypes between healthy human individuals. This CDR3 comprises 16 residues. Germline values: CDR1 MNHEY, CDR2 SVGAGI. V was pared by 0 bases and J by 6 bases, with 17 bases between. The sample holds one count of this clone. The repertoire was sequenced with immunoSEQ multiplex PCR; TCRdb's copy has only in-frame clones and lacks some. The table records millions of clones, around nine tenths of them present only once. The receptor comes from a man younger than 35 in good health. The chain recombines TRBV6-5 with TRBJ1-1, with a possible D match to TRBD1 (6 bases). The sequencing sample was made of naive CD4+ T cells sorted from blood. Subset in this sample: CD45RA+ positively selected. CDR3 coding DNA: TGTGCCAGCAGTTACTCGAGTTACCGACAGGTCTCTGAAGCTTTCTTT. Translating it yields CASSYSSYRQVSEAFF.